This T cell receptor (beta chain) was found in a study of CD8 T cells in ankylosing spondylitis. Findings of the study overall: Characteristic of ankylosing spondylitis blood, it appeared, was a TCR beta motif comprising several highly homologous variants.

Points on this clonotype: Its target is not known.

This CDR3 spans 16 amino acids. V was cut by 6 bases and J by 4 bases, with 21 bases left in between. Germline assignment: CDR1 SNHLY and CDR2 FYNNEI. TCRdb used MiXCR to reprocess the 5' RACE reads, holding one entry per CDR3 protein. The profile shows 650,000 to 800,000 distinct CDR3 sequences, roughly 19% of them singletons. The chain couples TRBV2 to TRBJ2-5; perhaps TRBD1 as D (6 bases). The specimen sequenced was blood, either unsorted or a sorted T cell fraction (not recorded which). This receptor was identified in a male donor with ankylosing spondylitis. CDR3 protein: CASSAGQYGVGETQYF. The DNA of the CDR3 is TGTGCCAGCAGCGCCGGACAGTATGGAGTAGGAGAGACCCAGTACTTC.